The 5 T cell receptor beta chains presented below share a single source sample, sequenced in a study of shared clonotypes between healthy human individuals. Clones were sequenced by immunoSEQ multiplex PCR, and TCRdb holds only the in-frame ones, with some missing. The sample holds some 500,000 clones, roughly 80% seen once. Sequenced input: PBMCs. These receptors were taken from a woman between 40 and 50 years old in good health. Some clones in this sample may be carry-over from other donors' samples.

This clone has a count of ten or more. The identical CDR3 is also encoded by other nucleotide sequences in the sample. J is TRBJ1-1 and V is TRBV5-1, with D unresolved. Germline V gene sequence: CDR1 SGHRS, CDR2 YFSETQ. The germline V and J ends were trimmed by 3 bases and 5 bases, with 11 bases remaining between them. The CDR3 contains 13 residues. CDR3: CASSWGGRTEAFF. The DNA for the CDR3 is TGCGCCAGCAGCTGGGGAGGGCGGACTGAAGCTTTCTTT.

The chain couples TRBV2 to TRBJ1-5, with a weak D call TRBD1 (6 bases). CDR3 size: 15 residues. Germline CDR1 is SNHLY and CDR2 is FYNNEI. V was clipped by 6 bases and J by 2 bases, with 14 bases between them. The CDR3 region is CASRLQGEGNQPQHF. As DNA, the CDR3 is TGTGCCAGCAGGCTACAGGGAGAGGGCAATCAGCCCCAGCATTTT.

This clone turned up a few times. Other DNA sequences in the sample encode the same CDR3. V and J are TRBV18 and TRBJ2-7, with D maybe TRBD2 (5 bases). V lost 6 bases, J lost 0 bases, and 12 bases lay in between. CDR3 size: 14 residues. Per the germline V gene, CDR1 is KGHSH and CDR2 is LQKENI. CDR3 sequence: CASSPREGSYEQYF. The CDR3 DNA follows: TGTGCCAGCTCCCCCCGTGAGGGCTCCTACGAGCAGTACTTC.

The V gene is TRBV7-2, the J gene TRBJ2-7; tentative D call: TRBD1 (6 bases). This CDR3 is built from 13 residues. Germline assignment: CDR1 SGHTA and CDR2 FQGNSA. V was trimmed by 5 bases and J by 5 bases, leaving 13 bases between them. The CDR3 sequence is CASSRDRSDEQYF. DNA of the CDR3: TGTGCCAGCAGCAGAGACAGGAGTGACGAGCAGTACTTC.

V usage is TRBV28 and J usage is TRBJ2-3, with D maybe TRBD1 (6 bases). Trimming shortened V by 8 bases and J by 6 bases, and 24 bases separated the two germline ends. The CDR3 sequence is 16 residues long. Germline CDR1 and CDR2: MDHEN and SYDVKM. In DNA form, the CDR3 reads TGTGCCAGCCGCTCCAAAGGGGGAGCACACACGGATACGCAGTATTTT. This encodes CASRSKGGAHTDTQYF.